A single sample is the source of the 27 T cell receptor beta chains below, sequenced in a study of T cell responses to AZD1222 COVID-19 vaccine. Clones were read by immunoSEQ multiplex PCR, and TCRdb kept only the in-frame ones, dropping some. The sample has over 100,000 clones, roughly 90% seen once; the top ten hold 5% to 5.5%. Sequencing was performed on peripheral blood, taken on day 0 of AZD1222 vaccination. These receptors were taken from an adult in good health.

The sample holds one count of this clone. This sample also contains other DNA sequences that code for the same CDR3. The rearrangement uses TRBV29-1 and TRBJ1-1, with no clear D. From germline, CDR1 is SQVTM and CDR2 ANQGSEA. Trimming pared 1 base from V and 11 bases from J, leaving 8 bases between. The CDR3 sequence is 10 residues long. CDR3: CSVEGIEAFF. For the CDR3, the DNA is TGCAGCGTTGAAGGGATAGAGGCTTTCTTT.

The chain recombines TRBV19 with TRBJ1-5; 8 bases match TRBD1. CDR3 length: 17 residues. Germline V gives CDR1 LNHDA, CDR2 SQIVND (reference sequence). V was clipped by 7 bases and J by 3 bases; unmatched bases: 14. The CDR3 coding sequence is TGTGCCAGTACCCATTCGGACAGGGACCTACTCAATCAGCCCCAGCATTTT. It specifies CASTHSDRDLLNQPQHF.

The CDR3 spells CASSLGNEKLFF. CDR3 DNA: TGTGCCAGCAGCCTAGGCAATGAAAAACTGTTTTTT. The rearrangement links TRBV5-4 to TRBJ1-4; D not certain. CDR3 size: 12 residues. V was pared by 4 bases and J by 5 bases, with 6 bases between. Looked up from germline, CDR1 is SGHNT and CDR2 is YYREEE (reference sequence).

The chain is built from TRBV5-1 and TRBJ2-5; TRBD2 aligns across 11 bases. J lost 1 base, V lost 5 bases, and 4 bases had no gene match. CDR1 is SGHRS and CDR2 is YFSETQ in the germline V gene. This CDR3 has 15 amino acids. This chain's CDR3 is CASRSSGRAQETQYF. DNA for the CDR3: TGCGCCAGCAGAAGTAGCGGGAGGGCCCAAGAGACCCAGTACTTC.

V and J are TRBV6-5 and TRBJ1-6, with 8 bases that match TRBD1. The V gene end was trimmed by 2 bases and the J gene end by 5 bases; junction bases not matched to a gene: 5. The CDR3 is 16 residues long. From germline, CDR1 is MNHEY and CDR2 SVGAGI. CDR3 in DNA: TGTGCCAGCAGTTACATCAGGGGGCTGGATAATTCACCCCTCCACTTT. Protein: CASSYIRGLDNSPLHF.

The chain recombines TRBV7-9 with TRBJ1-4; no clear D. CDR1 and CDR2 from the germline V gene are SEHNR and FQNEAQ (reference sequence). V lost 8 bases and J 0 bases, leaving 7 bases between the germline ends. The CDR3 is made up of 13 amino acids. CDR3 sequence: CASLSTTNEKLFF. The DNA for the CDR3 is TGTGCCAGCCTTTCTACAACTAATGAAAAACTGTTTTTT.

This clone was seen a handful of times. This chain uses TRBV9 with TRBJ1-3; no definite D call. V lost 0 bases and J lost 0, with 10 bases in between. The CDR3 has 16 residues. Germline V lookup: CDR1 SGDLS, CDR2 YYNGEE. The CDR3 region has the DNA TGTGCCAGCAGCGTAGTTGGCGGGTACTCTGGAAACACCATATATTTT. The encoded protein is CASSVVGGYSGNTIYF.

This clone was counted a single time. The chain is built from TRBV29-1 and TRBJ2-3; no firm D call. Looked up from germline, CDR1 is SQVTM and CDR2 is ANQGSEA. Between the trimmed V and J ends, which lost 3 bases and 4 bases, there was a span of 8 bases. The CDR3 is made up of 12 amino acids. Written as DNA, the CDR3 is TGCAGCGTTGACTCCCTAGCAGATACGCAGTATTTT. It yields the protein CSVDSLADTQYF.

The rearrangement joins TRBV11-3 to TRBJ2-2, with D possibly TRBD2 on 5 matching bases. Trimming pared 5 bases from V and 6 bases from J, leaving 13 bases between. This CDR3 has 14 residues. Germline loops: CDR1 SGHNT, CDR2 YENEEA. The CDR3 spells CASSPPGSPGELFF. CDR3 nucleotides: TGTGCCAGCAGCCCGCCGGGGAGCCCCGGGGAGCTGTTTTTT.

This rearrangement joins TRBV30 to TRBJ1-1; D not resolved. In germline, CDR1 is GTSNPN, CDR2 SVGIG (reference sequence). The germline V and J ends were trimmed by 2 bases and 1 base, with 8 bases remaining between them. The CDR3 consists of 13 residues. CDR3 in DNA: TGTGCCTGGAGTCCGCAGACGAACACTGAAGCTTTCTTT. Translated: CAWSPQTNTEAFF.

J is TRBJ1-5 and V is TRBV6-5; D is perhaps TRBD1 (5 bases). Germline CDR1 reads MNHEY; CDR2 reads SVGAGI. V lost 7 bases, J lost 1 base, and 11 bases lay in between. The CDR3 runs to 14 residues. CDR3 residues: CASTSRQSNQPQHF. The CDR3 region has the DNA TGTGCCAGCACCTCGAGACAGAGCAATCAGCCCCAGCATTTT.

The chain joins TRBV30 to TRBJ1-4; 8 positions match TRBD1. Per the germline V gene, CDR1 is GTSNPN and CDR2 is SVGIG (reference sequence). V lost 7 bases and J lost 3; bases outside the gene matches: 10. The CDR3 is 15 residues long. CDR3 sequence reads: CASTGEEGSNEKLFF. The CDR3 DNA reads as TGTGCCTCGACAGGGGAGGAGGGGTCTAATGAAAAACTGTTTTTT.

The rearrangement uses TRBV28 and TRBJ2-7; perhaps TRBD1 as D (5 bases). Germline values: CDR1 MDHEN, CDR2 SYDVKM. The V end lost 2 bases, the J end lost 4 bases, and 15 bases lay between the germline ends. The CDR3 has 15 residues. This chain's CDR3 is CASSLGGQGGYEQYF. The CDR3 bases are TGTGCCAGCAGTTTAGGTGGTCAGGGTGGATACGAGCAGTACTTC.

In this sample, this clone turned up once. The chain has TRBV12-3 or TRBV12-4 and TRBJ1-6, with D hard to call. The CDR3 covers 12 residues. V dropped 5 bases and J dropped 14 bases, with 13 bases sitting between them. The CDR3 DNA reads TGTGCCAGCAGTAAACTCGGGGAGGCCCTCCACTTT. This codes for CASSKLGEALHF.

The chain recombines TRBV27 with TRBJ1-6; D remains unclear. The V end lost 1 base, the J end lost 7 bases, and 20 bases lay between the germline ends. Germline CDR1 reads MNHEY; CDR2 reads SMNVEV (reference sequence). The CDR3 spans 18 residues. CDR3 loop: CASSLYVGSGIRNSPLHF. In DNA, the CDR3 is TGTGCCAGCAGTTTATATGTAGGGAGCGGAATACGGAATTCACCCCTCCACTTT.

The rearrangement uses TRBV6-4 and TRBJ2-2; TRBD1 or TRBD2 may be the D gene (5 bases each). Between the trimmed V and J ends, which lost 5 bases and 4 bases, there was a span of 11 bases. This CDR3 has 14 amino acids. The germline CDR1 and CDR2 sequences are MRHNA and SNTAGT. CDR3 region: CASSSWGSTGELFF. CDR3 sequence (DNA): TGTGCCAGCAGTTCCTGGGGGAGCACCGGGGAGCTGTTTTTT.

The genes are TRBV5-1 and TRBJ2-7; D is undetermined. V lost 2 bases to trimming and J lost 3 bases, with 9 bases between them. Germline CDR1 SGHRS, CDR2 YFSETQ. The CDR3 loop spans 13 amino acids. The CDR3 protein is CASSFSAVYEQYF. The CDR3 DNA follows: TGCGCCAGCAGCTTTTCAGCCGTCTACGAGCAGTACTTC. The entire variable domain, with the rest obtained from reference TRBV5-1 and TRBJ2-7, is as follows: KAGVTQTPRYLIKTRGQQVTLSCSPISGHRSVSWYQQTPGQGLQFLFEYFSETQRNKGNFPGRFSGRQFSNSRSEMNVSTLELGDSALYLCASSFSAVYEQYFGPGTRLTVT.

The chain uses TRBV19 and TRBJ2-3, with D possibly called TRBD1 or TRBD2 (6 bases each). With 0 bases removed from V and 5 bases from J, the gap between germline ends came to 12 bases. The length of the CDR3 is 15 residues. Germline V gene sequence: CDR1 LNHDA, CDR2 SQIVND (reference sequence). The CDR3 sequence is CASSIEGGPRDTQYF. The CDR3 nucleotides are TGTGCCAGTAGTATAGAAGGGGGGCCTAGAGATACGCAGTATTTT.

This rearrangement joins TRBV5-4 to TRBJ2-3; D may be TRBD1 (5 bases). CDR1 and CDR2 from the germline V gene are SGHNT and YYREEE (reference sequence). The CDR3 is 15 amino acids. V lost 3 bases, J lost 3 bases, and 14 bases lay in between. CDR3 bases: TGTGCCAGCAGCTCCCAAGAAACAGGTACAGATACGCAGTATTTT. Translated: CASSSQETGTDTQYF.

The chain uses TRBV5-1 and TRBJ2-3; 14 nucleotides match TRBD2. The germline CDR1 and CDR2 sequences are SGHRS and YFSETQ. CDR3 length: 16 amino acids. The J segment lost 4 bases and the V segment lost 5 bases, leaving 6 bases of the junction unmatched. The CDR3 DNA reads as TGCGCCAGCAGGCAGACTAGCGGGAGGGTTGCAGATACGCAGTATTTT. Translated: CASRQTSGRVADTQYF.

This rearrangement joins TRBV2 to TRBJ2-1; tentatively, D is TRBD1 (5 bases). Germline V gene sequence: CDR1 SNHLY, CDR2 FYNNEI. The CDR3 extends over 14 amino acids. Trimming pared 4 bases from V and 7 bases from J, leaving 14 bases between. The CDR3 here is CASSGQKDLNEQFF. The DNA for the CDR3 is TGTGCCAGCAGTGGACAGAAAGATCTAAATGAGCAGTTCTTC.

Written as DNA, the CDR3 is TGCGCCAGCAGTGAGAGGTTTTTAGCGCGGGAGCAGTACTTC. It specifies CASSERFLAREQYF. The V call is TRBV10-2, the J call TRBJ2-7, with D maybe TRBD2 (5 bases). The CDR3 sequence is 14 residues long. Trimming left V 2 bases short and J 7 bases short, with 15 bases between. Germline-derived CDR1 and CDR2 are WSHSY and SAAADI.

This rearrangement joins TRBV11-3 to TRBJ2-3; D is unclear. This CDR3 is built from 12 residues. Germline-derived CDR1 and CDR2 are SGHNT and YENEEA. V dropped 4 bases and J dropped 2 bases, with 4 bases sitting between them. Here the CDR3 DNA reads TGTGCCAGCAGCTCCTCCACAGATACGCAGTATTTT. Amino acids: CASSSSTDTQYF.

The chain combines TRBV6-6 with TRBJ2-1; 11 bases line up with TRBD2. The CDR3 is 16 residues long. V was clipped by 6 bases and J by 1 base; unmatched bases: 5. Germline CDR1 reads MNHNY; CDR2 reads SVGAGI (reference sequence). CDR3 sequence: CASRGTSGPSYNEQFF. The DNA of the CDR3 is TGTGCCAGCAGGGGGACTAGCGGACCATCCTACAATGAGCAGTTCTTC.

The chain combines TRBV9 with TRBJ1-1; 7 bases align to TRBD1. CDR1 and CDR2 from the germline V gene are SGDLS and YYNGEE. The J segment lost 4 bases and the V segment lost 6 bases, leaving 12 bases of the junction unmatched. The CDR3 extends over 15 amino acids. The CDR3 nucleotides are TGTGCCAGCACCAGGGTTGCAGGGGGAGGCACTGAAGCTTTCTTT. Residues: CASTRVAGGGTEAFF. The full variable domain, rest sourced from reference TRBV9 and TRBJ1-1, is DSGVTQTPKHLITATGQRVTLRCSPRSGDLSVYWYQQSLDQGLQFLIQYYNGEERAKGNILERFSAQQFPDLHSELNLSSLELGDSALYFCASTRVAGGGTEAFFGQGTRLTVV.

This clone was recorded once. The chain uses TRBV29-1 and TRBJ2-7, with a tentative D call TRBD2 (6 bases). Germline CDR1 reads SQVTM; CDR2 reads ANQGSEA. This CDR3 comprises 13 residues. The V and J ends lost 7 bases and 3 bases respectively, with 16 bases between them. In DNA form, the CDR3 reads TGCAGCGCATCAAGCGGGCCTTACTACGAGCAGTACTTC. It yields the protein CSASSGPYYEQYF.

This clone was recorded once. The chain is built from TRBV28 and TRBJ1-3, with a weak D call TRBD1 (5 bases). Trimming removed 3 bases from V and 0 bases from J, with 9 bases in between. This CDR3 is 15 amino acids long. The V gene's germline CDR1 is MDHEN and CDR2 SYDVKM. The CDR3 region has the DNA TGTGCCAGCAGTTTGACAGTCCTCTCTGGAAACACCATATATTTT. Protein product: CASSLTVLSGNTIYF. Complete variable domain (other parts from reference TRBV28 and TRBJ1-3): DVKVTQSSRYLVKRTGEKVFLECVQDMDHENMFWYRQDPGLGLRLIYFSYDVKMKEKGDIPEGYSVSREKKERFSLILESASTNQTSMYLCASSLTVLSGNTIYFGEGSWLTVV.